A single sample gave rise to the 22 T cell receptor beta chains below, sequenced in a study of blood T cells in healthy people across ages. A second PCR of roughly 6 to 12 cycles used a sample-barcoded 5' primer and a J-beta primer mix. MiXCR, applied by TCRdb to the 5' RACE reads, yields one record per CDR3 protein. The table has about 1.5 million distinct CDR3 sequences, 40% to 45% seen once. Sequenced input: blood. These receptors all stem from a woman younger than 30 in good health.

The chain joins TRBV20-1 to TRBJ2-7, with a possible D match to TRBD1 (6 bases). V lost 5 bases, J lost 2 bases, and 16 bases lay in between. The length of the CDR3 is 14 residues. The germline V gene encodes CDR1 DFQATT and CDR2 SNEGSKA (reference sequence). The CDR3 protein is CSAPRQAYPYEQYF. The DNA of the CDR3 is TGCAGTGCTCCCCGACAGGCCTACCCCTACGAGCAGTACTTC.

V is TRBV6-5 and J is TRBJ2-7; possibly TRBD2 for D (5 bases). The germline V gene has CDR1 MNHEY and CDR2 SVGAGI. This CDR3 spans 13 amino acids. Deletions cut 5 bases from V and 2 bases from J, with 10 bases between. CDR3 region: CASSIGVTYEQYF. In DNA form, the CDR3 reads TGTGCCAGCAGTATCGGGGTCACCTACGAGCAGTACTTC.

The chain has TRBV5-1 and TRBJ2-7; D unclear. V shed 0 bases and J shed 5 bases, with 12 bases lying between them. The CDR3 sequence is 14 residues long. Looked up from germline, CDR1 is SGHRS and CDR2 is YFSETQ. CDR3 sequence: CASSLGDSDNEQYF. The CDR3 DNA is TGCGCCAGCAGCTTGGGGGATTCGGATAACGAGCAGTACTTC.

V and J are TRBV6-4 and TRBJ2-1; 9 bases align to TRBD2. The J segment lost 6 bases and the V segment lost 6 bases, leaving 18 bases of the junction unmatched. The length of the CDR3 is 18 residues. Germline CDR1 reads MRHNA; CDR2 reads SNTAGT. The CDR3 nucleotides are TGTGCCAGCAGCCAGTACGACTCCGGGACTAGCCCTAGCAATGAGCAGTTCTTC. This gives the protein CASSQYDSGTSPSNEQFF.

This rearrangement joins TRBV7-2 to TRBJ2-1, with TRBD2 identical over 11 bases. Trimming removed 3 bases from V and 5 bases from J; junction bases left unmatched: 9. Germline V lookup: CDR1 SGHTA, CDR2 FQGNSA. This CDR3 is 17 amino acids long. Here the CDR3 DNA reads TGTGCCAGCAGCTTGATTCCGGAACTAGCGGGGGACAATGAGCAGTTCTTC. This codes for CASSLIPELAGDNEQFF.

This clonotype has more than one count but fewer than ten. This chain uses TRBV3-1 with TRBJ2-1; D unclear. V lost 6 bases and J lost 4, with 13 bases in between. This CDR3 is built from 14 residues. Germline V gene sequence: CDR1 LGHDT, CDR2 YNNKEL (reference sequence). DNA of the CDR3: TGTGCCAGCAGACCACGTCGGGCGTACAATGAGCAGTTCTTC. Amino acid sequence: CASRPRRAYNEQFF.

The rearrangement joins TRBV7-2 to TRBJ1-5, with 9 nucleotides matching TRBD1. CDR1 and CDR2 from the germline V gene are SGHTA and FQGNSA. V lost 4 bases, J lost 7 bases, and 11 bases stayed unmatched. The CDR3 is 16 residues long. CDR3 sequence reads: CASSSGTGLGIQPQHF. CDR3 in DNA: TGTGCCAGCAGCTCCGGGACAGGGCTGGGGATCCAGCCCCAGCATTTT.

This clonotype was found a few times. This chain links TRBV6-6 with TRBJ2-7; D might be TRBD1 or TRBD2, each matching 6 bases. Germline CDR1 is MNHNY and CDR2 is SVGAGI (reference sequence). This CDR3 is 14 amino acids long. The V and J ends lost 6 bases and 3 bases respectively, with 15 bases between them. The CDR3 is CASSATGGGYEQYF. CDR3 sequence (DNA): TGTGCCAGCAGCGCTACCGGGGGCGGCTACGAGCAGTACTTC.

Written as DNA, the CDR3 is TGTGCCATCAGTGAGGGACAGGGACAGGGCCGCTCGGCCCAGCATTTT. Its protein product is CAISEGQGQGRSAQHF. The rearrangement joins TRBV10-3 to TRBJ1-5; 9 bases line up with TRBD1. Germline V lookup: CDR1 ENHRY, CDR2 SYGVKD. The CDR3 runs to 16 residues. With 2 bases clipped from V and 11 bases from J, the junction kept 13 bases outside the gene matches.

This clonotype showed up just a few times. The V gene is TRBV3-1, the J gene TRBJ2-4; D unresolved. Trimming cost V 0 bases and J 6 bases, with 15 bases left between them. Germline V gives CDR1 LGHDT, CDR2 YNNKEL (reference sequence). The CDR3 totals 16 residues. The chain's CDR3 is CASSQEWPGPANIQYF. CDR3 nucleotides: TGTGCCAGCAGCCAAGAGTGGCCGGGCCCTGCAAACATTCAGTACTTC.

The V call is TRBV30, the J call TRBJ1-1, with a tentative D call TRBD1 (6 bases). Germline V gives CDR1 GTSNPN, CDR2 SVGIG (reference sequence). This CDR3 has 12 amino acids. V lost 5 bases and J lost 11, with 18 bases in between. CDR3 amino acids: CAWFTRGRGAFF. The CDR3 coding sequence is TGTGCCTGGTTTACCCGGGGGCGGGGGGCTTTCTTT. Combining the CDR3 with reference TRBV30 and TRBJ1-1 gives the whole variable domain SQTIHQWPATLVQPVGSPLSLECTVEGTSNPNLYWYRQAAGRGLQLLFYSVGIGQISSEVPQNLSASRPQDRQFILSSKKLLLSDSGFYLCAWFTRGRGAFFGQGTRLTVV.

This clonotype showed up just a few times. The rearrangement uses TRBV4-3 and TRBJ2-4, with TRBD2 matching over 7 bases. CDR3 size: 16 residues. Trimming cost V 0 bases and J 0 bases; bases outside gene matches: 2. Per the germline V gene, CDR1 is LGHNA and CDR2 is YSLEER. CDR3 residues: CASSQESGEAKNIQYF. CDR3 bases: TGCGCCAGCAGCCAAGAGAGCGGGGAAGCCAAAAACATTCAGTACTTC.

Only a few counts were recorded for this clonotype. The rearrangement uses TRBV7-3 and TRBJ2-7; 10 positions match TRBD2. Germline V CDR1 and CDR2: SGHTA, FQGTGA. V lost 0 bases to trimming and J lost 2 bases; unmatched junction nucleotides: 4. The CDR3 has 16 amino acids. The CDR3 protein is CASSLTGLAGAYEQYF. As DNA, the CDR3 is TGTGCCAGCAGCTTAACCGGGCTAGCGGGGGCCTACGAGCAGTACTTC.

The chain carries TRBV28 and TRBJ2-3; 10 bases are a match to TRBD2. The CDR3 covers 16 residues. The J segment lost 3 bases and the V segment lost 4 bases, leaving 7 bases of the junction unmatched. The germline CDR1 and CDR2 sequences are MDHEN and SYDVKM. CDR3 in DNA: TGTGCCAGCAGTTCTCTCCGGACTAGCGGAACAGATACGCAGTATTTT. It translates to CASSSLRTSGTDTQYF.

This clonotype showed up just a few times. This chain connects TRBV7-9 to TRBJ2-7; 10 positions match TRBD1. Looked up from germline, CDR1 is SEHNR and CDR2 is FQNEAQ (reference sequence). This CDR3 contains 17 residues. V lost 5 bases, J lost 3 bases, and 13 bases stayed unmatched. The CDR3 reads CASSAASGTGVSYEQYF. The CDR3, as DNA: TGTGCCAGCAGCGCAGCGTCGGGGACAGGGGTTAGCTACGAGCAGTACTTC.

This clonotype was detected a few times. This chain links TRBV6-2 or TRBV6-3 with TRBJ2-7, with D perhaps assigned TRBD1 or TRBD2 (5 bases each). The CDR3 loop spans 16 amino acids. Trimming left V 6 bases short and J 2 bases short, with 20 bases between. Germline V lookup: CDR1 MNHEY, CDR2 SVGEGT. CDR3 nucleotide sequence: TGTGCCAGCAGATTCGTGCATGGGGGTCACCCCTACGAGCAGTACTTC. Its protein is CASRFVHGGHPYEQYF.

Only one count was recorded for this clonotype. J is TRBJ2-5 and V is TRBV18; 9 bases map to TRBD1. Near its end, the DNA agrees better with TRBJ2-7, so the J call may be wrong. The CDR3 contains 14 residues. Germline V lookup: CDR1 KGHSH, CDR2 LQKENI. The CDR3 nucleotides read TGTGCCAGCTCAAGGGACAGGGTGGAATTCGAGCAGTACTTC. Amino acids: CASSRDRVEFEQYF.

This clonotype was recorded a few times. This chain connects TRBV5-6 to TRBJ2-1, with D uncertain. Trimming cost V 3 bases and J 3 bases, with 16 bases left between them. The CDR3 has 16 residues. Germline V lookup: CDR1 SGHDT, CDR2 YYEEEE. This CDR3 reads CASSSFPVAHYNEQFF. DNA of the CDR3: TGTGCCAGCAGCTCCTTTCCAGTAGCCCACTACAATGAGCAGTTCTTC.

To note about this clonotype: Sequence at one end of the junction differs from germline and may be a read error. The chain has TRBV5-1 and TRBJ2-1, with D uncertain. The J call could be wrong; TRBJ2-7 is a better fit for the DNA end. CDR3 length equals 13 residues. Germline assignment: CDR1 SGHRS and CDR2 YFSETQ. CDR3 protein: CASSLIHYNEQYF. The CDR3 DNA follows: TGTGCCAGCAGCCTTATCCATTACAATGAGCAGTACTTC.

This clonotype occurred a few times. The CDR3 DNA is TGTGCCAGCAGCTCCGGGCGAGGTTCCTACGAGCAGTACTTC. It is translated as CASSSGRGSYEQYF. The V and J genes are TRBV7-9 and TRBJ2-7; unclear D gene. Per germline, CDR1 SEHNR and CDR2 FQNEAQ (reference sequence). V was shortened by 4 bases and J by 1 base, with 11 bases between the two germline ends. The CDR3 covers 14 residues.

The chain uses TRBV4-1 and TRBJ1-5; a weak D match, TRBD1 (5 bases). The V gene's germline CDR1 is MGHRA and CDR2 YSYEKL. The ends were cut back, 0 bases at V and 5 bases at J, with 8 bases in the middle. The CDR3 is 14 residues long. DNA of the CDR3: TGCGCCAGCAGCCAAGATTGGGGGGATCAGCCCCAGCATTTT. Protein sequence: CASSQDWGDQPQHF.

This clonotype was counted a few times. The genes are TRBV4-1 and TRBJ2-1; 9 nucleotides line up with TRBD1. With V trimmed by 5 bases and J by 3 bases, 11 bases remained unmatched. The CDR3 is made up of 17 amino acids. CDR1 is MGHRA and CDR2 is YSYEKL in the germline V gene. The CDR3 nucleotides are TGCGCCAGCAGCTCTAACGCCGGGACAGGGATCTACAATGAGCAGTTCTTC. Its protein product is CASSSNAGTGIYNEQFF.